This TCR beta chain was identified during a study of blood T cell repertoires in COVID-19. Germline loops: CDR1 LGHNT, CDR2 FRNRAP. The CDR3 loop spans 16 amino acids. After removal of 5 bases from V and 2 bases from J, the junction contained 6 bases not matched to a gene. Sequencing used immunoSEQ multiplex PCR; TCRdb keeps in-frame clones, though not all of them. The profile covers 200,000 to 250,000 clones, with 86% appearing a single time and around 3.5% taken by the ten largest. Sequences were obtained from PBMCs or T cells enriched from blood (not recorded which). This clonotype originated in a woman aged 40 to 49 with acute COVID-19. The chain joins TRBV12-5 to TRBJ2-4; 10 nucleotides match TRBD2. The CDR3 sequence is CASGPTSGVSKNIQYF. CDR3 DNA: TGTGCTAGTGGTCCTACTAGCGGGGTGTCCAAAAACATTCAGTACTTC.